This T cell receptor beta chain was captured in a study of CD8+CD57+ T cells in acquired aplastic anemia. General study findings and limits: Controls and patients did not differ significantly in CD8+ Simpson's diversity.

CD8+CD57+ cell expansion, shown by flow cytometry, had occurred in the patients selected for sequencing. No patient had been given any therapy when blood was sampled. According to the study, genomic DNA was the template for TCR beta VDJ and CDR3 profiling. TCRdb recomputed calls from the reads with MiXCR, one row per CDR3 protein. In the table there are some 200,000 distinct CDR3 sequences, under 55% of which are singletons. V gave up 2 bases and J gave up 6 bases; unmatched junction bases: 1. The CDR3 is 14 amino acids. Looked up from germline, CDR1 is SGHVT and CDR2 is SQSDAQ. As concerns this clonotype: No antigen is known for it.

This clonotype originated in a human donor with aplastic anemia. Sequenced sample: sorted CD4+, CD8+, or CD8+CD57+ T cells (not recorded which) from PBMCs. This chain links TRBV7-4 with TRBJ2-1; 10 bases agree with TRBD2. The CDR3 coding sequence is TGTGCCAGCAGCTTAAGCGGGAGGGTCAATGAGCAGTTCTTC. Protein: CASSLSGRVNEQFF.